The 12 T cell receptor beta chains presented below share a single source sample, sequenced in a study of blood T cell repertoires in COVID-19. Data came from immunoSEQ multiplex PCR; TCRdb stores just in-frame clones and leaves some out. The sample holds approximately 120,000 clones, over 80% seen once. Sequencing was done on a sample of peripheral blood. The source of these receptors is a woman in her fifties or sixties with acute or convalescent COVID-19.

The DNA for the CDR3 is TGCAGTGCTAGGGCCTCCCTGATTCAGTACTTC. Residues: CSARASLIQYF. The chain carries TRBV20-1 and TRBJ2-7; D is unresolved. Germline V CDR1 and CDR2: DFQATT, SNEGSKA (reference sequence). Trimming removed 3 bases from V and 10 bases from J, with 13 bases in between. The CDR3 runs to 11 residues.

This chain connects TRBV10-3 to TRBJ2-1; TRBD1 aligns across 8 bases. CDR1 and CDR2 (germline): ENHRY, SYGVKD. J lost 6 bases, V lost 10 bases, and 5 bases had no gene match. This CDR3 contains 12 residues. The CDR3 region has the DNA TGTGCCACCGGACAGGGCGGCAATGAGCAGTTCTTC. Translation gives CATGQGGNEQFF.

The chain links TRBV6-5 to TRBJ2-1; no clear D gene. The V end lost 5 bases, the J end lost 9 bases, and 11 bases lay between the germline ends. Germline V gene sequence: CDR1 MNHEY, CDR2 SVGAGI. This CDR3 has 12 residues. The CDR3 nucleotides read TGTGCCAGCAGTCTCCTCGGTGGTGAGCAGTTCTTC. Translation: CASSLLGGEQFF.

In regard to this clone: A read error may account for a junction end that differs from germline. The chain employs TRBV27 and TRBJ1-5; a weak D match, TRBD1 (6 bases). CDR1 and CDR2 from the germline V gene are MNHEY and SMNVEV (reference sequence). The CDR3 loop spans 13 amino acids. CDR3 sequence: CASSLREGHIPRF. CDR3 sequence (DNA): TGTGCCAGCAGTTTAAGGGAGGGACACATCCCCCGTTTT.

This clone was recorded only once. V is TRBV19 and J is TRBJ1-5; D is unresolved. Germline lookup yields CDR1 LNHDA and CDR2 SQIVND (reference sequence). The V gene lost 4 bases and the J gene lost 2 bases, with 12 bases spanning the gap. This CDR3 is built from 15 residues. The CDR3 spells CASSTPETGNQPQHF. CDR3 sequence (DNA): TGTGCCAGTAGTACGCCCGAAACGGGCAATCAGCCCCAGCATTTT.

CDR3 sequence (DNA): TGTGCCAGCAGTGGGGGGACAGCTAACAATTCACCCCTCCACTTT. Its protein is CASSGGTANNSPLHF. V and J are TRBV28 and TRBJ1-6, with 7 bases identical to TRBD1. CDR3 size: 15 residues. Germline assignment: CDR1 MDHEN and CDR2 SYDVKM. J was trimmed by 7 bases and V by 5 bases; bases with no gene match: 8.

This clone was seen a handful of times. The chain has TRBV7-2 and TRBJ2-2, with 8 positions matching TRBD1. Unmatched junction bases numbered 6, after V lost 1 base and J lost 2 bases. The length of the CDR3 is 17 residues. CDR1 is SGHTA, CDR2 FQGNSA, per germline. The CDR3 bases are TGTGCCAGCAGCTTAGTTAGCAGGGGGCTTAACACCGGGGAGCTGTTTTTT. Translated: CASSLVSRGLNTGELFF.

This clone has only one observation. This chain connects TRBV2 to TRBJ1-4, with 8 bases lining up with TRBD1. Germline CDR1 SNHLY, CDR2 FYNNEI. The CDR3 is 15 residues long. V shed 4 bases and J 7 bases; nucleotides not matched to a gene: 8. This CDR3 is CASSAGTGGGEKLFF. In DNA, the CDR3 is TGTGCCAGCAGTGCTGGGACAGGCGGCGGTGAAAAACTGTTTTTT.

The chain carries TRBV6-5 and TRBJ1-2; TRBD1 agrees at 10 bases. This CDR3 is built from 14 residues. V was clipped by 2 bases and J by 8 bases; unmatched bases: 5. The germline V gene has CDR1 MNHEY and CDR2 SVGAGI. CDR3 nucleotide sequence: TGTGCCAGCAGTTACGGGACAGGGGTACGAGGCTACACCTTC. Translated: CASSYGTGVRGYTF.

The rearrangement links TRBV2 to TRBJ1-2; D is ambiguous. The CDR3 consists of 12 residues. V gave up 9 bases and J gave up 8 bases, with 16 bases separating them. Germline loops: CDR1 SNHLY, CDR2 FYNNEI. For the CDR3, the DNA is TGTGCCAGGGAGCCCCCCTCGGGGGGCTACACCTTC. Amino acid sequence: CAREPPSGGYTF.

This clone was counted a single time. The chain joins TRBV20-1 to TRBJ2-3, with TRBD1 identical over 9 bases. The CDR3 extends over 18 amino acids. Germline CDR1 reads DFQATT; CDR2 reads SNEGSKA (reference sequence). The junction had 15 bases not matched to a gene; V was cut back by 4 bases and J by 1 base. The CDR3 DNA reads TGCAGTGCTAATGATGGACAGGGGATAGGAGGTGGCACAGATACGCAGTATTTT. Amino acids: CSANDGQGIGGGTDTQYF.

This clone appeared a few times. The chain links TRBV9 to TRBJ1-2; D is undetermined. Trimming shortened V by 2 bases and J by 4 bases, and 12 bases separated the two germline ends. The length of the CDR3 is 14 residues. From germline, CDR1 is SGDLS and CDR2 YYNGEE. The CDR3 DNA is TGTGCCAGCAGCGTGGTGGAGGCTGGCTATGGCTACACCTTC. It is translated as CASSVVEAGYGYTF.